This record concerns one T cell receptor beta chain sequence. Its target antigen remains unknown. Within one base of it there is no much larger clone, and no base qualities were kept. This record belongs to a study of T cell repertoires in cytomegalovirus infection (dated by TCRdb to the late 2010s). In the study overall: Alongside well-studied HLA-B-restricted epitopes, the peptide stimulations were aimed at recently identified HLA-C-restricted CMV epitopes, whose presentation resists viral immunomodulation. The HLA type of each donor mattered for the analysis, because public TCR beta signatures pointed to carriage of CMV infection along with the matching HLA type. Results the study describes overall, beyond this receptor: In both this cohort and an independent cohort of 352 donors, the cumulative frequency of public TCR beta family members distinguished carriers of CMV infection plus the relevant HLA type. The ex vivo response was dominated by HLA-C-restricted CMV-specific TCR beta clonotypes, which also provided the single most frequent clonotype in two of eight donors.

Sequencing was carried out with an Illumina HiSeq 1500. TCRdb passed the public sequencing reads through fastp at Q25 and MiXCR, retaining productive beta sequences. Rows are combined by CDR3 protein, so each entry shows the most common genes and DNA. The sample includes around 500,000 distinct CDR3 sequences, with 40% to 50% observed a single time. The ten largest clones represent roughly two fifths of the sample. The treatment or condition tag for this specimen amounts to: in vitro stimulation with specific CMV peptide epitopes to enrich CMV-specific T cells. The CDR3 holds 15 amino acids from the cysteine to the phenylalanine. The only DNA kept is the CDR3, 45 bases in frame from the first base. Per the germline V gene (reference sequence), GTSNPN is the CDR1 and SVGIG is the CDR2. The junction carries 16 bases between V and J, which are trimmed by 1 base and 4 bases respectively.

The sequence was collected from a human donor in good health (CMV status not recorded). Some clones in this sample may be carry-over from other donors' samples. Here the chain combines TRBV30 and TRBJ1-1, with a weak D call of TRBD1 (5 bases match). The material was cultured PBMCs, obtained from culture after CMV antigen stimulation. DNA sequence: TGTGCCTGGAGTGGAGTCTGGGTGAGGGGCACTGAAGCTTTCTTT. The encoded protein is CAWSGVWVRGTEAFF.